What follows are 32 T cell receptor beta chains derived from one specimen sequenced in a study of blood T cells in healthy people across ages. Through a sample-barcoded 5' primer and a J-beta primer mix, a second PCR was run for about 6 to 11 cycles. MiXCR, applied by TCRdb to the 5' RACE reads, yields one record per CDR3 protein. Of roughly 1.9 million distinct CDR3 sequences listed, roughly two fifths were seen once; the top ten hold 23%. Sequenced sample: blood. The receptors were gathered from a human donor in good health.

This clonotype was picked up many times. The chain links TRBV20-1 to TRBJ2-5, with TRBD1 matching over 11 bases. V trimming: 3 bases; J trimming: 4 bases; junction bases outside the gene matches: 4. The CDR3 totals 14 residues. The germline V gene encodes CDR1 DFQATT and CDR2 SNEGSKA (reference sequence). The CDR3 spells CSARGQGGGETQYF. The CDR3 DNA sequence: TGCAGTGCTAGGGGACAGGGGGGAGGAGAGACCCAGTACTTC.

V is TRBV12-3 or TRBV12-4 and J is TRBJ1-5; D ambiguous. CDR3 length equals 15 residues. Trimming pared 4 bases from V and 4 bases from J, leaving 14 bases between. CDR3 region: CASSSGPLRNQPQHF. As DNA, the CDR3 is TGTGCCAGCAGTTCCGGGCCCCTAAGAAATCAGCCCCAGCATTTT.

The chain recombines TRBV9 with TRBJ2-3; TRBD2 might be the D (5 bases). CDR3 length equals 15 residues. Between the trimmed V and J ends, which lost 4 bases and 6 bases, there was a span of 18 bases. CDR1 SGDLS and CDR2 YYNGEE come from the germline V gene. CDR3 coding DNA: TGTGCCAGCAGCCCTAGAGAGGGTTTTAGGGATACGCAGTATTTT. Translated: CASSPREGFRDTQYF.

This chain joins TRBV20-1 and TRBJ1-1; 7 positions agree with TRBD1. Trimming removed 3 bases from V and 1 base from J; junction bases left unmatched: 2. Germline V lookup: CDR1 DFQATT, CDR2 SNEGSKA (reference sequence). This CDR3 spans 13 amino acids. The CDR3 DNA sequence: TGCAGTGCTAGGGACAGGCCGAACACTGAAGCTTTCTTT. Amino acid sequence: CSARDRPNTEAFF.

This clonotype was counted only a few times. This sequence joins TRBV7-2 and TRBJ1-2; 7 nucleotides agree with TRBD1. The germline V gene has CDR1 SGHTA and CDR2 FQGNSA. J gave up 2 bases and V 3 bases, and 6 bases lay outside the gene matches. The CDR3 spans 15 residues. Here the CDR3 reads CASSLGTGQNYGYTF. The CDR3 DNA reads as TGTGCCAGCAGCTTGGGGACGGGACAGAACTATGGCTACACCTTC.

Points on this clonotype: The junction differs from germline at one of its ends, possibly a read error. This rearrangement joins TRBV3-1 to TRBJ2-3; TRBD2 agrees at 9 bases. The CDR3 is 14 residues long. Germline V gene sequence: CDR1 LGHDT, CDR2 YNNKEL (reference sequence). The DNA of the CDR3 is TGTGCCAGCGGCCGAGGGACTAGCAGAGATACGCAGTATTTT. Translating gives CASGRGTSRDTQYF.

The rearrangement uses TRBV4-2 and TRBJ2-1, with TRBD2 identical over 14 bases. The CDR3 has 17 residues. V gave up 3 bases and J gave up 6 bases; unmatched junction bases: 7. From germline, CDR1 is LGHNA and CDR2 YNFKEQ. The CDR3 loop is CASSHAGTSGGFNEQFF. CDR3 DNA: TGTGCCAGCAGCCATGCCGGGACTAGCGGGGGCTTCAATGAGCAGTTCTTC.

Here the CDR3 reads CASSFGATGEQFF. DNA for the CDR3: TGTGCCAGCAGTTTTGGAGCGACGGGTGAGCAGTTCTTC. The chain uses TRBV12-3 or TRBV12-4 and TRBJ2-1, with no clear D. Between the trimmed V and J ends, which lost 3 bases and 9 bases, there was a span of 12 bases. The CDR3 is 13 amino acids.

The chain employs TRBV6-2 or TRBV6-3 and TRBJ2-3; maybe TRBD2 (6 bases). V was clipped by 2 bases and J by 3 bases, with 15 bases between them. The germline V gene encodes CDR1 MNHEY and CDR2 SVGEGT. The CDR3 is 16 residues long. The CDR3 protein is CASSYGPGRSTDTQYF. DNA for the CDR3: TGTGCCAGCAGTTACGGACCGGGGAGGTCTACAGATACGCAGTATTTT.

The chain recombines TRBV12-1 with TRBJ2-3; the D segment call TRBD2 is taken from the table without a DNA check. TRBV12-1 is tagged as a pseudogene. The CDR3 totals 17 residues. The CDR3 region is CASSFRARPLCTDTQYF. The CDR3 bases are TGTGCCAGCAGCTTTAGGGCTCGACCACTTTGCACAGATACGCAGTATTTT.

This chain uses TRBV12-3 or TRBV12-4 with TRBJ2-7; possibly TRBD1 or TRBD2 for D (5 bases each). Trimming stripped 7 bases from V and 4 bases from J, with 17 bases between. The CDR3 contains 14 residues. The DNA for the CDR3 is TGTGCCAGCACCAACCGGGACCGAAAATACGAGCAGTACTTC. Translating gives CASTNRDRKYEQYF.

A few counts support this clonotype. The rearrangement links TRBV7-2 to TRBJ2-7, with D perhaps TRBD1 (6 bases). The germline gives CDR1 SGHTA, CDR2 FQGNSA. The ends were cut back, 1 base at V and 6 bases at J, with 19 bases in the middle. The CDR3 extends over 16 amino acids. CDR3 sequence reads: CASSLGTALPIGEQYF. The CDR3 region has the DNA TGTGCCAGCAGCTTAGGGACAGCACTACCTATAGGCGAGCAGTACTTC.

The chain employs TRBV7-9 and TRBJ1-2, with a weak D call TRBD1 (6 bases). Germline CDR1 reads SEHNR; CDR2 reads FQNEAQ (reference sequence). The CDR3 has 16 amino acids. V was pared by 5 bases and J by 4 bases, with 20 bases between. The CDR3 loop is CASSPSPGTSTYGYTF. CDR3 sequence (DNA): TGTGCCAGCAGCCCGAGTCCCGGGACATCTACCTATGGCTACACCTTC.

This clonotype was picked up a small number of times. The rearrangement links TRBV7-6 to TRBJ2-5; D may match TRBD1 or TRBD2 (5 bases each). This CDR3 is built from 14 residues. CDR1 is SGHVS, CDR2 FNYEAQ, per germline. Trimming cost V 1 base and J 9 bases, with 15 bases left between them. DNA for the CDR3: TGTGCCAGCAGCTTAGGGGTTACGGGGCCGGCCCAGTACTTC. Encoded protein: CASSLGVTGPAQYF. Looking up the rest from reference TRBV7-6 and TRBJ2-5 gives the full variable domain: GAGVSQSPRYKVTKRGQDVALRCDPISGHVSLYWYRQALGQGPEFLTYFNYEAQQDKSGLPNDRFSAERPEGSISTLTIQRTEQRDSAMYRCASSLGVTGPAQYFGPGTRLLVL.

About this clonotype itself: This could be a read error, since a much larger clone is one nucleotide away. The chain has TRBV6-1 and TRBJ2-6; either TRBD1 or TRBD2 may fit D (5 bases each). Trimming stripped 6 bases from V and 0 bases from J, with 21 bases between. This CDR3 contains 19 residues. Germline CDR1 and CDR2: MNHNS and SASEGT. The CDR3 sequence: CASRSLGDGESSGANVLTF. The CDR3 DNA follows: TGTGCCAGCAGATCCCTTGGGGACGGGGAGAGCTCTGGGGCCAACGTCCTGACTTTC.

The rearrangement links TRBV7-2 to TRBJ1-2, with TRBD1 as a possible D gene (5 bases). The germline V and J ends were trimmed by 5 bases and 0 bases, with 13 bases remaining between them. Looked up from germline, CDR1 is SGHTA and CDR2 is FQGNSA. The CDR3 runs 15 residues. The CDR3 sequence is CASSLGTHSNYGYTF. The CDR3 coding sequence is TGTGCCAGCAGCCTCGGGACTCACTCTAACTATGGCTACACCTTC. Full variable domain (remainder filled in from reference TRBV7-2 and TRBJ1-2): GAGVSQSPSNKVTEKGKDVELRCDPISGHTALYWYRQSLGQGLEFLIYFQGNSAPDKSGLPSDRFSAERTGGSVSTLTIQRTQQEDSAVYLCASSLGTHSNYGYTFGSGTRLTVV.

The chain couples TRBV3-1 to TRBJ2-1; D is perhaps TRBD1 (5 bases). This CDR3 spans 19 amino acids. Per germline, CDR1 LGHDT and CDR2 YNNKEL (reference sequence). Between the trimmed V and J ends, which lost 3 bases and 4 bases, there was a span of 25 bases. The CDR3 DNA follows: TGTGCCAGCAGCCATGTGGAGCAGGGTGTTTGGCTACAATACAATGAGCAGTTCTTC. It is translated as CASSHVEQGVWLQYNEQFF.

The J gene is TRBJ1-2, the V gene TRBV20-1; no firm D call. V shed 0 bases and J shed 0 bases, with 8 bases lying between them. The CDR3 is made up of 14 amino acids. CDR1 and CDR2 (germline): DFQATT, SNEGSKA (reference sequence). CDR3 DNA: TGCAGTGCTAGAGAACAGTTAGCTAACTATGGCTACACCTTC. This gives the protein CSAREQLANYGYTF.

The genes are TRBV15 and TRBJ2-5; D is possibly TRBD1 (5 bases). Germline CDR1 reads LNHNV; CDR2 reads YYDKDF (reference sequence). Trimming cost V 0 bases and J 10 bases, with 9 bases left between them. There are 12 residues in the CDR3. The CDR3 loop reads CATSRDGAVQYF. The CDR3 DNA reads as TGTGCCACCAGCAGAGATGGGGCGGTCCAGTACTTC.

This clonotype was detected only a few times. The CDR3 loop is CASSVVTDSRDYTF. CDR3 bases: TGTGCCAGCAGCGTAGTCACAGACAGTCGGGACTACACCTTC. The V gene is TRBV9, the J gene TRBJ1-2; TRBD1 is a possible D gene (5 bases). V dropped 0 bases and J dropped 10 bases, with 16 bases sitting between them. This CDR3 region has 14 residues. Germline V gene lookup returns CDR1 SGDLS and CDR2 YYNGEE. Looking up the rest from reference TRBV9 and TRBJ1-2 gives the full variable domain: DSGVTQTPKHLITATGQRVTLRCSPRSGDLSVYWYQQSLDQGLQFLIQYYNGEERAKGNILERFSAQQFPDLHSELNLSSLELGDSALYFCASSVVTDSRDYTFGSGTRLTVV.

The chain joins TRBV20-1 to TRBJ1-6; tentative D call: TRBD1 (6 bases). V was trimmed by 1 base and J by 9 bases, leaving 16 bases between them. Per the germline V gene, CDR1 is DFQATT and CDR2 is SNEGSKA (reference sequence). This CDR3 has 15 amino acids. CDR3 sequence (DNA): TGCAGTGCTAGAGTCAGACAGGCAGAGAGTTCACCCCTCCACTTT. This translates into CSARVRQAESSPLHF.

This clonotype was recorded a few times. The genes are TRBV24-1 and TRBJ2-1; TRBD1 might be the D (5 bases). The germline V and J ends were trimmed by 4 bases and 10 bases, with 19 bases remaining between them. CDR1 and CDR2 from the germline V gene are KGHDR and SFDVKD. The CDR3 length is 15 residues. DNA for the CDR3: TGTGCCACCAGTGACTCTGGCGGCAGGGTAATCGAGCAGTTCTTC. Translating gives CATSDSGGRVIEQFF.

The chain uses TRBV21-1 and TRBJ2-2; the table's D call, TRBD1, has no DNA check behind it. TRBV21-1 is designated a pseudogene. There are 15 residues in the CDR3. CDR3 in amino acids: CASSEATWGTGELFF. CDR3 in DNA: TGTGCCAGCAGCGAAGCGACTTGGGGGACCGGGGAGCTGTTTTTT.

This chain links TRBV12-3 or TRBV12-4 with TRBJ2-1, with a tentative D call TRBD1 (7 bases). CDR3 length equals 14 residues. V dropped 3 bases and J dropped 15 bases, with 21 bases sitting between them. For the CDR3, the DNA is TGTGCCAGCAGTTTGGAATATGCAGGCAGGGGGGTGTTCTTC. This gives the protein CASSLEYAGRGVFF.

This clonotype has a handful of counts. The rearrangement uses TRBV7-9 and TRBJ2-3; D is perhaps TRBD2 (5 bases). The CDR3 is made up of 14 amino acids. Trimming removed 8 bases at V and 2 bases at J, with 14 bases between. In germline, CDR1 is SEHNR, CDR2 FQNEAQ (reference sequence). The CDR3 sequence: CASLPGRVTDTQYF. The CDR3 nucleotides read TGTGCCAGCCTCCCCGGGCGGGTCACAGATACGCAGTATTTT.

CDR3: CASAPGGGPGDTQYF. In DNA form, the CDR3 reads TGTGCCAGCGCCCCGGGGGGGGGACCCGGGGATACGCAGTATTTT. The chain recombines TRBV12-3 or TRBV12-4 with TRBJ2-3; 8 nucleotides match TRBD2. The CDR3 runs to 15 residues. V lost 8 bases, J lost 6 bases, and 13 bases stayed unmatched.

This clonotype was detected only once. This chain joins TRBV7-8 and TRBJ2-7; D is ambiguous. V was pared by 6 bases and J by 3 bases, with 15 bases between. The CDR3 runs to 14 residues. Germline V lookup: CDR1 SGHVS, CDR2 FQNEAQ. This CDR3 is CASSPKVNSYEQYF. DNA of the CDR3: TGTGCCAGCAGTCCTAAGGTAAACAGCTACGAGCAGTACTTC.

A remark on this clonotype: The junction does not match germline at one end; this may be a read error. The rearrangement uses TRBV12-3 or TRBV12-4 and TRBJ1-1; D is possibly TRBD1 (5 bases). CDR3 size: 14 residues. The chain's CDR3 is CASSPRQYKKSGIF. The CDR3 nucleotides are TGTGCCAGCAGTCCGAGACAGTATAAGAAGTCCGGGATCTTT.

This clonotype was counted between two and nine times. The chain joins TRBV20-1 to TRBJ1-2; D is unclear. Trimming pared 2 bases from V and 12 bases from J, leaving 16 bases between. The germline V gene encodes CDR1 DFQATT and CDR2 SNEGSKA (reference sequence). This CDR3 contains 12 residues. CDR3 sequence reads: CSARRTGFENTF. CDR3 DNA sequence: TGCAGTGCTAGAAGGACGGGTTTCGAAAACACCTTC.

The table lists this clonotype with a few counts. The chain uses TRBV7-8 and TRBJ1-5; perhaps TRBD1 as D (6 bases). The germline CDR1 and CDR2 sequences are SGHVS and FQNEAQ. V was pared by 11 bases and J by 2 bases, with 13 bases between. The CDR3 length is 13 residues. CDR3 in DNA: TGTGCCCTCTCCGAGGGGGGCAATCAGCCCCAGCATTTT. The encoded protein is CALSEGGNQPQHF. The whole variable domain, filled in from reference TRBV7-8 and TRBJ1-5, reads GAGVSQSPRYKVAKRGQDVALRCDPISGHVSLFWYQQALGQGPEFLTYFQNEAQLDKSGLPSDRFFAERPEGSVSTLKIQRTQQEDSAVYLCALSEGGNQPQHFGDGTRLSIL.

CDR3 protein: CASSLSAGINYGYTF. DNA for the CDR3: TGCGCCAGCAGCTTGTCGGCAGGGATTAACTATGGCTACACCTTC. The chain has TRBV5-1 and TRBJ1-2, with a possible D match to TRBD1 (5 bases). Germline CDR1 SGHRS, CDR2 YFSETQ. Trimming pared 1 base from V and 1 base from J, leaving 11 bases between. CDR3 size: 15 residues. Variable domain in full (rest from reference TRBV5-1 and TRBJ1-2): KAGVTQTPRYLIKTRGQQVTLSCSPISGHRSVSWYQQTPGQGLQFLFEYFSETQRNKGNFPGRFSGRQFSNSRSEMNVSTLELGDSALYLCASSLSAGINYGYTFGSGTRLTVV.

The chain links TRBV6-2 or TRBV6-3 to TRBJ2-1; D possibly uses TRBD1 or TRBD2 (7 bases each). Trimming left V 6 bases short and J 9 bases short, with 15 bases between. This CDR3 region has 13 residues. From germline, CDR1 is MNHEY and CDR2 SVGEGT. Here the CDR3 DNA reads TGTGCCAGCAGCCGCCCCAGGGGGGGTGAGCAGTTCTTC. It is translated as CASSRPRGGEQFF.